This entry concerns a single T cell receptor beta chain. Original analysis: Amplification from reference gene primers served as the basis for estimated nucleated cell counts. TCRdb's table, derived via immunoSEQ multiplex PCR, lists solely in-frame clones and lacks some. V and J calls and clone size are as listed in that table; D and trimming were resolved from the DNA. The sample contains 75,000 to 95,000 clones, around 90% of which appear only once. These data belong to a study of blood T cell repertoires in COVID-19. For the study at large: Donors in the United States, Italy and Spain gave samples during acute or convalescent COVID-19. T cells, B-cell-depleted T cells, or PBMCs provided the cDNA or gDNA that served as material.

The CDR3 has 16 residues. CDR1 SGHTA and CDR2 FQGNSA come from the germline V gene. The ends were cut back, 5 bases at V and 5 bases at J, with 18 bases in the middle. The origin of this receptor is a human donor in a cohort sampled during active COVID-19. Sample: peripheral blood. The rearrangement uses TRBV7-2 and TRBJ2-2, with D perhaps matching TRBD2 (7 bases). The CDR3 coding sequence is TGTGCCAGCAGCCAAGGGGCAGGGAGGGGGACCGGGGAGCTGTTTTTT. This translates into CASSQGAGRGTGELFF.